This T cell receptor (beta chain) appears in the sequencing data of a study of CXCR3-negative and CXCR3-positive naive CD8 T cells. Study-level results: TRB CDR3s of CXCR3-positive naive cells were more hydrophobic than those of CXCR3-negative naive cells. Naive cells that were CXCR3-negative or CXCR3-positive used TRBV-TRBJ genes alike, while memory cells diverged.

With respect to this clonotype: What it binds is not known.

The TRB cDNA libraries were prepared by 5' RACE with UMI labels. Each CDR3 protein gets one entry in TCRdb, which reprocessed the 5' RACE reads and gives no DNA. The sample shows approximately 100,000 distinct CDR3 sequences, and roughly 0.38% sits with its ten largest clones. CD45RO-CCR7+CD27+CD95- characterized naive CD8+ T cells. The CDR3 covers 16 residues. Germline V lookup: CDR1 SGHVS, CDR2 FNYEAQ. The J gene is TRBJ2-3, the V gene TRBV7-6; TCRdb selects TRBD1, and the lack of DNA leaves this call unchecked. Sequenced: naive CXCR3+ CD8+ T cells from blood. Subset specified: CD45RO-CCR7+CD27+CD95- naive CD8+ T cells expressing CXCR3 (TNR3+). This clonotype originated in a human donor in good health. Some clones in this sample may be carry-over from other donors' samples. CDR3 sequence: CASSPSGRGSTDTQYF.